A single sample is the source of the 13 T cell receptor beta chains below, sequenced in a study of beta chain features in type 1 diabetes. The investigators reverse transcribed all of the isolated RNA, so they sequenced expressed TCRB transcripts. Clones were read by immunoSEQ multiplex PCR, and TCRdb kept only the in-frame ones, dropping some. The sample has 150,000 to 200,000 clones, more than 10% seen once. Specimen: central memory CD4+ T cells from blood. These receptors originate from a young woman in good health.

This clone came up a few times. As DNA, the CDR3 is TGCGCCAGCAGCTTGGGTACAGCAGAATCGGAGACCCAGTACTTC. As protein: CASSLGTAESETQYF. This chain links TRBV5-1 with TRBJ2-5; D call uncertain. The CDR3 has 15 residues. The germline V and J ends were trimmed by 0 bases and 5 bases, with 14 bases remaining between them. Germline values: CDR1 SGHRS, CDR2 YFSETQ.

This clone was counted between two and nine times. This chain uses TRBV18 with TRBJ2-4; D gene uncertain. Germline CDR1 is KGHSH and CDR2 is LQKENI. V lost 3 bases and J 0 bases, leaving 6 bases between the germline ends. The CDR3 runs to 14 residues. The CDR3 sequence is CASSPDLAKNIQYF. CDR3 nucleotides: TGTGCCAGCTCACCCGACTTAGCCAAAAACATTCAGTACTTC. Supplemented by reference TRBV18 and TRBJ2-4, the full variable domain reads NAGVMQNPRHLVRRRGQEARLRCSPMKGHSHVYWYRQLPEEGLKFMVYLQKENIIDESGMPKERFSAEFPKEGPSILRIQQVVRGDSAAYFCASSPDLAKNIQYFGAGTRLSVL.

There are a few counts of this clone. As DNA, the CDR3 is TGTGCCACCCCAAGGAATAGCCCGACTAGCGGAAAAGAGACCCAGTACTTC. Its translation is CATPRNSPTSGKETQYF. The genes are TRBV7-2 and TRBJ2-5; TRBD2 aligns across 9 bases. Germline V gene data show CDR1 as SGHTA and CDR2 as FQGNSA. The CDR3 sequence is 17 residues long. Germline trimming cut 10 bases from V and 3 bases from J; bases unmatched to any gene: 18.

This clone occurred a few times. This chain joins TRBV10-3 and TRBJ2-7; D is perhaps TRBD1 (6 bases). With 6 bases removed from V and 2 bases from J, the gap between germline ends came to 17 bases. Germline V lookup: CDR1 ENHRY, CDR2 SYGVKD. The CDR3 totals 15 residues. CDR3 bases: TGTGCCATCAGCGGGCCGCGGACAGAGGCCTACGAGCAGTACTTC. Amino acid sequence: CAISGPRTEAYEQYF.

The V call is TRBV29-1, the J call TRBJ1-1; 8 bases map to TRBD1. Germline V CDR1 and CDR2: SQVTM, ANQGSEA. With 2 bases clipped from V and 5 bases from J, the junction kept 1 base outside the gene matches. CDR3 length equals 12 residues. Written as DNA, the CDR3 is TGCAGCGTTGAACAGGGGGCAACTGAAGCTTTCTTT. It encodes CSVEQGATEAFF.

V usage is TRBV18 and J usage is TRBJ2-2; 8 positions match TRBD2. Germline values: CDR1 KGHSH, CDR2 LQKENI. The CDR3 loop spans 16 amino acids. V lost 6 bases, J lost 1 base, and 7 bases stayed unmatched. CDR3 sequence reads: CASSEGLAGNTGELFF. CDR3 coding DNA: TGTGCCAGCTCGGAAGGACTAGCCGGGAACACCGGGGAGCTGTTTTTT.

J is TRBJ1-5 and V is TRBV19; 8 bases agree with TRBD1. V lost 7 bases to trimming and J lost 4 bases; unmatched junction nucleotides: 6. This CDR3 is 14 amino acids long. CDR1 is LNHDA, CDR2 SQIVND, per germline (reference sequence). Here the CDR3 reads CASTDRGGNQPQHF. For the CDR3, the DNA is TGTGCCAGTACTGACAGGGGTGGAAATCAGCCCCAGCATTTT.

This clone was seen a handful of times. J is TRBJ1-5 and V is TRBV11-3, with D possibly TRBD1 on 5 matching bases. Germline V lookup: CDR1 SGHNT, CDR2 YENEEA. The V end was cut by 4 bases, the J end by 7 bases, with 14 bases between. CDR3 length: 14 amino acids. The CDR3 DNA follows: TGTGCCAGCAGCTCGGGGGACCGGTTACAGCCCCAGCATTTT. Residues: CASSSGDRLQPQHF.

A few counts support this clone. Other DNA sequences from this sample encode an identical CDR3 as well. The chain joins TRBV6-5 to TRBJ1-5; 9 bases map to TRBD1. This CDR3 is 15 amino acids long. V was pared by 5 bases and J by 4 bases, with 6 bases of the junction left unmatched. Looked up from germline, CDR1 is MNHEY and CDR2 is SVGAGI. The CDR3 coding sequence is TGTGCCAGCAGTCCGGACAGGGGTCCAAATCAGCCCCAGCATTTT. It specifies CASSPDRGPNQPQHF.

CDR3 loop: CAWKSPQHRGPQHF. DNA for the CDR3: TGTGCCTGGAAATCGCCACAGCATAGGGGGCCCCAGCATTTT. V gene TRBV30 combines with J gene TRBJ1-5; D possibly corresponds to TRBD1 (5 bases). This CDR3 spans 14 amino acids. Germline V gene sequence: CDR1 GTSNPN, CDR2 SVGIG (reference sequence). Deletions cut 4 bases from V and 9 bases from J, with 19 bases between.

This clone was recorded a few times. The CDR3 nucleotides are TGTGCCAGCAGCCAAGATAGCGGAGGGTCGTTTGGCTACACCTTC. This codes for CASSQDSGGSFGYTF. The rearrangement joins TRBV4-2 to TRBJ1-2; no definite D call. The CDR3 has 15 residues. Trimming took 0 bases from V and 7 from J, leaving 15 bases between them. Germline values: CDR1 LGHNA, CDR2 YNFKEQ.

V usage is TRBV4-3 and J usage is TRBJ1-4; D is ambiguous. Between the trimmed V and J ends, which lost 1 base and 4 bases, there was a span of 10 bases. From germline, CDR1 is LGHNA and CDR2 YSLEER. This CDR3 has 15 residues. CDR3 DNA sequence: TGCGCCAGCAGCCAAGCCCAGGATAATAATGAAAAACTGTTTTTT. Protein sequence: CASSQAQDNNEKLFF.

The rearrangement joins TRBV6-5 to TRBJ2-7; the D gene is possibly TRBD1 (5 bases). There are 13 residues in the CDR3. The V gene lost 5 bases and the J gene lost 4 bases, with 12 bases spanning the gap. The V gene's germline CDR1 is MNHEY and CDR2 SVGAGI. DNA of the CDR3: TGTGCCAGCAGTGGACGGACACGGTACGAGCAGTACTTC. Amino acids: CASSGRTRYEQYF.